One and the same sample provided the 8 T cell receptor beta chains below, sequenced in a study of early T cells in non-severe SARS-CoV-2 infection. TCRdb redid the calling of the 5' RACE reads with MiXCR, one entry per CDR3 protein. The top ten clones hold 4.5% to 5% of a sample with under 50,000 distinct CDR3 sequences, 23% of them seen once. Sequencing used whole blood, obtained at baseline. The receptor set was obtained from an adult who was a healthcare worker with PCR-confirmed SARS-CoV-2 infection or an uninfected control (not recorded which).

This clonotype has just one count. The CDR3 region has the DNA TGTGCCAGCTCACCACGGGCTGTCCAAGAGACCCAGTACTTC. Encoded protein: CASSPRAVQETQYF. This rearrangement joins TRBV18 to TRBJ2-5, with D unresolved. Looked up from germline, CDR1 is KGHSH and CDR2 is LQKENI. The CDR3 is 14 amino acids. V lost 1 base to trimming and J lost 1 base, with 7 bases between them.

This clonotype was found a few times. The chain is built from TRBV14 and TRBJ1-4; D is uncertain. V lost 1 base and J lost 8, with 11 bases in between. The CDR3 has 14 residues. Per the germline V gene, CDR1 is SGHDN and CDR2 is FVKESK. CDR3 nucleotide sequence: TGTGCCAGCAGCCAAGTGGGCCCAAGGGAAAAACTGTTTTTT. Amino acid sequence: CASSQVGPREKLFF.

This clonotype was detected a few times. The genes are TRBV20-1 and TRBJ2-5, with D possibly being TRBD2 (6 bases). The CDR3 sequence is 15 residues long. The V end was cut by 3 bases, the J end by 1 base, with 15 bases between. In germline, CDR1 is DFQATT, CDR2 SNEGSKA (reference sequence). The CDR3 sequence is CSASPPGTFQETQYF. The CDR3 DNA reads as TGCAGTGCTAGCCCCCCAGGGACTTTCCAAGAGACCCAGTACTTC.

By its share, this clonotype is medium-sized. The V and J genes are TRBV12-3 or TRBV12-4 and TRBJ1-1, with D unclear. The ends were cut back, 6 bases at V and 2 bases at J, with 13 bases in the middle. CDR3 length equals 14 residues. CDR3 sequence: CASSRPGKNTEAFF. As DNA, the CDR3 is TGTGCCAGCAGCAGACCTGGGAAAAACACTGAAGCTTTCTTT.

The chain has TRBV2 and TRBJ2-7; D ambiguous. V shed 5 bases and J shed 1 base, with 6 bases lying between them. This CDR3 region has 12 residues. The germline V gene encodes CDR1 SNHLY and CDR2 FYNNEI. CDR3 sequence (DNA): TGTGCCAGCAGTCCTACTTCCTACGAGCAGTACTTC. Amino acid sequence: CASSPTSYEQYF.

The chain couples TRBV27 to TRBJ1-2, with D perhaps matching TRBD1 (5 bases). Germline loops: CDR1 MNHEY, CDR2 SMNVEV (reference sequence). V lost 5 bases and J 8 bases, leaving 12 bases between the germline ends. The CDR3 totals 12 residues. CDR3 in amino acids: CASSAGTRGYTF. The CDR3 DNA is TGTGCCAGCAGTGCCGGGACTCGGGGCTACACCTTC.

The rearrangement joins TRBV13 to TRBJ2-5; 14 nucleotides agree with TRBD2. This CDR3 region has 17 residues. Unmatched junction bases numbered 7, after V lost 5 bases and J lost 2 bases. CDR1 and CDR2 from the germline V gene are PRHDT and FYEKMQ (reference sequence). This chain's CDR3 is CASSPWTSGGIQETQYF. CDR3 nucleotides: TGTGCCAGCAGCCCCTGGACTAGCGGGGGGATACAAGAGACCCAGTACTTC.

The chain has TRBV6-1 and TRBJ2-1, with D perhaps TRBD2 (5 bases). V lost 2 bases to trimming and J lost 6 bases, with 14 bases between them. Germline values: CDR1 MNHNS, CDR2 SASEGT. The CDR3 totals 15 residues. The CDR3 DNA is TGTGCCAGCAGTGAAAAGGGTCGAAGCGGCAATGAGCAGTTCTTC. Residues: CASSEKGRSGNEQFF.